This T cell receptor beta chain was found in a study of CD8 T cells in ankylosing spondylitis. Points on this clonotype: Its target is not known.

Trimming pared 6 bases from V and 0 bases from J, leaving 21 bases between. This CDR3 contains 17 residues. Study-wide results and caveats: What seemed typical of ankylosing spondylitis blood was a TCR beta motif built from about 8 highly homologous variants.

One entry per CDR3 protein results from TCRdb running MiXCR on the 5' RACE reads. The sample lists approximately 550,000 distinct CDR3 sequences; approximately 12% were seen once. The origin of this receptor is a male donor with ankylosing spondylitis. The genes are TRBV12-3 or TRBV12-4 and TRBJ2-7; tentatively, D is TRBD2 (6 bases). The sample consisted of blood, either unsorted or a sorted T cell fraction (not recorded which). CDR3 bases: TGTGCCAGCAGCCCGCTATTAGGGGCGGGGTACTCCTACGAGCAGTACTTC. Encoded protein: CASSPLLGAGYSYEQYF.